The 14 T cell receptor beta chains in this list originate from one sample, sequenced in a study of blood T cell repertoires in COVID-19. Generated by immunoSEQ multiplex PCR, the TCRdb table keeps only in-frame clones and is missing some. The sample records about 310,000 clones, about 89% being singletons. The specimen sequenced was peripheral blood. The origin of the receptors is a woman in her fifties or sixties who had recovered from COVID-19.

V usage is TRBV7-8 and J usage is TRBJ1-4, with no clear D. The V gene lost 5 bases and the J gene lost 7 bases, with 23 bases spanning the gap. The germline gives CDR1 SGHVS, CDR2 FQNEAQ. CDR3 length equals 17 residues. The CDR3 sequence is CASSLTFAAGGSEKLFF. The CDR3 bases are TGTGCCAGCAGCCTCACCTTCGCCGCGGGTGGAAGTGAAAAACTGTTTTTT.

The chain employs TRBV7-9 and TRBJ1-6, with 10 bases that match TRBD1. The V segment lost 3 bases and the J segment 10 bases; nucleotides outside the gene matches: 3. The CDR3 totals 14 residues. The germline V gene has CDR1 SEHNR and CDR2 FQNEAQ (reference sequence). The CDR3 here is CASSFGTGDSPLHF. CDR3 sequence (DNA): TGTGCCAGCAGCTTCGGGACAGGGGACTCACCCCTCCACTTT.

This rearrangement joins TRBV2 to TRBJ2-7; D is possibly TRBD1 (6 bases). The germline V gene encodes CDR1 SNHLY and CDR2 FYNNEI. V shed 10 bases and J shed 0 bases, with 16 bases lying between them. CDR3 length: 14 residues. The CDR3 spells CATKTQGLSYEQYF. CDR3 bases: TGTGCCACGAAGACACAGGGCCTCTCCTACGAGCAGTACTTC.

The V call is TRBV15, the J call TRBJ2-7, with unresolved D. Germline V gives CDR1 LNHNV, CDR2 YYDKDF (reference sequence). The CDR3 sequence is 15 residues long. V was cut by 0 bases and J by 4 bases, with 13 bases left in between. In nucleotides, the CDR3 is TGTGCCACCAGCAGAGAAGATACCCCACGGTACGAGCAGTACTTC. Translation gives CATSREDTPRYEQYF.

This clone is a singleton in its sample. The CDR3 here is CASSPSQETQYF. The CDR3 DNA reads as TGTGCCAGCAGCCCGAGTCAAGAGACCCAGTACTTC. This chain links TRBV6-2 or TRBV6-3 with TRBJ2-5; D gene ambiguous. CDR1 is MNHEY, CDR2 SVGEGT, per germline. V lost 6 bases, J lost 2 bases, and 7 bases lay in between. The CDR3 consists of 12 residues.

This clone was seen more than once but under ten times. For the CDR3, the DNA is TGTGCCAGCAGCTTAAGAGCGGATGAGCAGTTCTTC. Translated, it gives CASSLRADEQFF. The chain couples TRBV7-9 to TRBJ2-1, with D possibly TRBD2 on 5 matching bases. The V and J ends lost 2 bases and 8 bases respectively, with 7 bases between them. The CDR3 length is 12 residues. CDR1 SEHNR and CDR2 FQNEAQ come from the germline V gene (reference sequence).

V and J are TRBV7-9 and TRBJ2-5; possible D gene TRBD2, 6 bases. CDR1 is SEHNR, CDR2 FQNEAQ, per germline (reference sequence). This CDR3 is built from 16 residues. The ends were cut back, 1 base at V and 2 bases at J, with 14 bases in the middle. Here the CDR3 DNA reads TGTGCCAGCAGCTTAGGGGGGAGGACATTTCAAGAGACCCAGTACTTC. Amino acids: CASSLGGRTFQETQYF.

This clone was detected only once. J is TRBJ2-5 and V is TRBV18; 7 nucleotides agree with TRBD2. The CDR3 sequence is 14 residues long. Germline V gene sequence: CDR1 KGHSH, CDR2 LQKENI. V lost 4 bases to trimming and J lost 5 bases; unmatched junction nucleotides: 7. The CDR3 DNA sequence: TGTGCCAGCTCACGGGGAGGGAATATGGAGACCCAGTACTTC. This gives the protein CASSRGGNMETQYF.

The rearrangement uses TRBV5-1 and TRBJ2-3, with D maybe TRBD2 (6 bases). The CDR3 consists of 14 residues. Trimming took 3 bases from V and 4 from J, leaving 12 bases between them. The germline V gene has CDR1 SGHRS and CDR2 YFSETQ. CDR3 residues: CASSYSTGADTQYF. The DNA for the CDR3 is TGCGCCAGCAGCTACTCTACGGGGGCAGATACGCAGTATTTT.

The chain employs TRBV7-2 and TRBJ1-2, with 7 nucleotides matching TRBD1. The germline gives CDR1 SGHTA, CDR2 FQGNSA. The CDR3 loop spans 13 amino acids. V shed 5 bases, J shed 7 bases, and the junction held 7 bases outside the gene matches. CDR3 bases: TGTGCCAGCAGCCTAGACAGGGTACCTGGCTACACCTTC. Encoded protein: CASSLDRVPGYTF.

This rearrangement joins TRBV19 to TRBJ1-1, with D maybe TRBD1 (6 bases). The length of the CDR3 is 14 residues. Germline V gene lookup returns CDR1 LNHDA and CDR2 SQIVND (reference sequence). V was cut by 5 bases and J by 1 base, with 11 bases left in between. The CDR3 region is CASSSRGRNTEAFF. The CDR3 DNA is TGTGCCAGTAGTTCCAGGGGACGGAACACTGAAGCTTTCTTT.

This rearrangement joins TRBV28 to TRBJ2-1; a weak D match, TRBD1 (6 bases). Germline V gene lookup returns CDR1 MDHEN and CDR2 SYDVKM. Between the trimmed V and J ends, which lost 3 bases and 9 bases, there was a span of 24 bases. The CDR3 length is 17 residues. Here the CDR3 reads CASSLAGARLYRGEQFF. CDR3 sequence (DNA): TGTGCCAGCAGTTTGGCAGGGGCCCGCCTATATCGGGGTGAGCAGTTCTTC. The variable domain in full, completed from reference TRBV28 and TRBJ2-1, reads DVKVTQSSRYLVKRTGEKVFLECVQDMDHENMFWYRQDPGLGLRLIYFSYDVKMKEKGDIPEGYSVSREKKERFSLILESASTNQTSMYLCASSLAGARLYRGEQFFGPGTRLTVL.

The V gene is TRBV20-1, the J gene TRBJ1-4; D gene ambiguous. Trimming shortened V by 4 bases and J by 9 bases, and 9 bases separated the two germline ends. CDR1 DFQATT and CDR2 SNEGSKA come from the germline V gene (reference sequence). The CDR3 runs 11 residues. The CDR3 bases are TGCAGTGCTACCGGAGGGAAAAAACTGTTTTTT. Amino acid sequence: CSATGGKKLFF.

This chain links TRBV7-2 with TRBJ1-3; D is possibly TRBD1 (5 bases). V was shortened by 4 bases and J by 3 bases, with 25 bases between the two germline ends. Germline assignment: CDR1 SGHTA and CDR2 FQGNSA. The CDR3 runs 19 residues. The CDR3 is CASSSDRVRAPEGGNTIYF. CDR3 nucleotide sequence: TGTGCCAGCAGCTCCGATAGGGTCAGGGCCCCGGAGGGTGGAAACACCATATATTTT.